Listed below are T cell receptor beta chains from one sample, sequenced in a study of CD8 T cells in Susac syndrome. One entry per CDR3 protein, called by TCRdb with MiXCR from the immunoSEQ multiplex PCR reads. The table lists about 200,000 distinct CDR3 sequences, 92% of them singletons. What was sequenced was CD8+ T cells from PBMCs. The receptors shown here come from a human donor with multiple sclerosis. Each CDR3 is given with its conserved first and last residue.

>TRBV7-9|14
CASSSRRAFNEQFF
>TRBV7-2|13
CASSFFPDYEQYF
>TRBV2|16
CASSPQVQEIGNTIYF
>TRBV15|17
CATSRDRLAGNTGELFF
>TRBV25-1|12
CASMGFTYEQYF
>TRBV5-6|14
CASSLWPSSYEQYF
>TRBV19|14
CASTPGQINQPQHF
>TRBV10-1|14
CASSEDTYTGELFF
>TRBV19|14
CASSMEGANQPQHF
>TRBV25-1|14
CASQVWGDRGEQYF
>TRBV7-2|18
CASTPPGLAGTSYNEQFF
>TRBV29-1|13
CSGSGTNPYEQYF
>TRBV7-8|15
CASSLVSSHIYEQYF
>TRBV4-1|15
CASSQVNSLADTQYF
>TRBV29-1|16
CSVVFRDISNTGELFF
>TRBV4-1|14
CASSQEAGNQPQHF
>TRBV11-1|15
CASSPTVDSPDEQFF
>TRBV6-6|14
CASSYSGSRQPQHF
>TRBV23-1|13
CASVEPKLNIQYF
>TRBV7-9|14
CASSRGGVTGELFF
>TRBV6-5|14
CASMPQGLDTEAFF
>TRBV5-4|13
CASRPGGDTEAFF
>TRBV6-2/TRBV6-3|18
CASSGRGVLSSYNSPLHF
>TRBV2|15
CASIKGGRSTDTQYF
>TRBV4-1|12
CASSQPDFGYTF
>TRBV7-9|13
CASSPEQGYEQYF
>TRBV10-3|14
CAIRKDSLNTEAFF
>TRBV7-7|15
CASSLVLAGYNEQFF
>TRBV10-3|17
CAISEPGLAGAVETQYF
>TRBV20-1|15
CSARGTSGGRGEQFF
>TRBV4-3|17
CASSQDILFSGANVLTF
>TRBV13|14
CASLQGRSGNTIYF
>TRBV6-6|14
CASSLRDGSYEQYF
>TRBV13|13
CASSSTGEYEQFF
>TRBV28|20
CASSLRSSGGIVGSKNIQYF
>TRBV19|15
CASSPWGGGNQPQHF
>TRBV4-1|18
CASSQEGIAGDGRGKLFF
>TRBV9|14
CASSVTASSYEQYF
>TRBV7-8|14
CASSPLAGENEQFF
>TRBV4-3|14
CASGSGIASDTQYF